These 9 T cell receptor beta chains were all obtained from the same sample, sequenced in a study of T cell responses to AZD1222 COVID-19 vaccine. Measured with immunoSEQ multiplex PCR; TCRdb has only the in-frame clones, and not every one. Of about 73,000 clones listed, roughly nine tenths are singletons. The specimen was peripheral blood, collected 28 days after the second AZD1222 dose. These receptor sequences come from an adult who received the AZD1222 COVID-19 vaccine.

V usage is TRBV30 and J usage is TRBJ1-6; D is undetermined. CDR1 and CDR2 from the germline V gene are GTSNPN and SVGIG (reference sequence). V gave up 0 bases and J gave up 9 bases, with 18 bases separating them. This CDR3 has 16 residues. The CDR3 is CAWSVPVGSNSSPLHF. CDR3 sequence (DNA): TGTGCCTGGAGTGTACCTGTAGGGTCTAATTCTTCACCCCTCCACTTT.

The rearrangement links TRBV5-1 to TRBJ1-4; 7 bases are a match to TRBD1. The CDR3 has 16 residues. CDR1 is SGHRS, CDR2 YFSETQ, per germline. The trim removed 0 bases at V and 4 bases at J, leaving 6 bases unmatched. The CDR3 DNA reads as TGCGCCAGCAGCTTGGCCCTGGGACAGTTTAATGAAAAACTGTTTTTT. Translating gives CASSLALGQFNEKLFF.

The chain recombines TRBV29-1 with TRBJ1-2; 7 bases match TRBD1. The CDR3 loop spans 12 amino acids. Germline CDR1 and CDR2: SQVTM and ANQGSEA. V trimming: 6 bases; J trimming: 2 bases; junction bases outside the gene matches: 3. CDR3 residues: CSVGGQNYGYTF. The CDR3 nucleotides read TGCAGCGTGGGGGGACAGAACTATGGCTACACCTTC.

The chain carries TRBV7-9 and TRBJ2-7; D gene unclear. This CDR3 region has 14 residues. The germline CDR1 and CDR2 sequences are SEHNR and FQNEAQ (reference sequence). Trimming cost V 1 base and J 2 bases, with 9 bases left between them. The CDR3 sequence: CASSLGTLTYEQYF. CDR3 DNA sequence: TGTGCCAGCAGCTTAGGAACCTTGACCTACGAGCAGTACTTC.

This clone was detected only once. The rearrangement uses TRBV5-1 and TRBJ2-1, with 8 bases identical to TRBD2. This CDR3 has 15 amino acids. With 7 bases clipped from V and 0 bases from J, the junction kept 6 bases outside the gene matches. Germline values: CDR1 SGHRS, CDR2 YFSETQ. CDR3 sequence reads: CASAREGSSYNEQFF. The CDR3 coding sequence is TGCGCCAGCGCCCGGGAGGGGAGCTCCTACAATGAGCAGTTCTTC.

The rearrangement uses TRBV10-3 and TRBJ2-3; 9 bases fit TRBD2. There are 14 residues in the CDR3. V was pared by 8 bases and J by 4 bases, with 7 bases of the junction left unmatched. Germline V gives CDR1 ENHRY, CDR2 SYGVKD. The chain's CDR3 is CAISSVAGADTQYF. The CDR3 nucleotides read TGTGCCATCTCATCGGTAGCGGGAGCAGATACGCAGTATTTT.

The chain couples TRBV4-3 to TRBJ2-3; 15 bases line up with TRBD2. The CDR3 consists of 20 residues. Germline assignment: CDR1 LGHNA and CDR2 YSLEER. The ends lost 4 bases at V and 0 bases at J; junction bases unmatched: 11. The CDR3 coding sequence is TGCGCCAGCAGCCTGGGTTTAGGACTAGCGGGGGGGAGAAGCACAGATACGCAGTATTTT. Its protein product is CASSLGLGLAGGRSTDTQYF.

This chain joins TRBV4-1 and TRBJ2-1, with D possibly matching TRBD2 (6 bases). Germline-derived CDR1 and CDR2 are MGHRA and YSYEKL. The CDR3 extends over 13 amino acids. V was cut by 4 bases and J by 9 bases, with 13 bases left in between. The CDR3 is CASSPEGFGEQFF. DNA for the CDR3: TGCGCCAGCAGCCCGGAGGGGTTTGGTGAGCAGTTCTTC.

In DNA, the CDR3 is TGTGCCAGCAGCCGGGACTATGGCTACACCTTC. The encoded protein is CASSRDYGYTF. This chain connects TRBV5-4 to TRBJ1-2; D is undetermined. V was trimmed by 4 bases and J by 3 bases, leaving 4 bases between them. The CDR3 runs 11 residues. Germline V lookup: CDR1 SGHNT, CDR2 YYREEE (reference sequence).